The 8 T cell receptor beta chains below were found in one sample sequenced in a study of blood T cell repertoires in COVID-19 (dated by TCRdb to 2020 to 2022). The receptor library was made with the immunoSEQ multiplex PCR assay. Drawn from immuneACCESS, this table holds only the in-frame rearrangements with V and J called that TCRdb kept. Clones are partly lost; checked studies trace under half to an unresolved V gene and leave the rest unexplained. The sample includes 200,000 to 250,000 clones, with around 80% observed a single time. Around 3.4% of the sample is in the top ten clones. Sequenced: peripheral blood. Receptors were obtained from a woman between 18 and 29 years old with acute or convalescent COVID-19.

The chain recombines TRBV20-1 with TRBJ2-5; D unclear. The V gene's germline CDR1 is DFQATT and CDR2 SNEGSKA (reference sequence). The length of the CDR3 is 13 residues. Trimming stripped 3 bases from V and 2 bases from J, with 10 bases between. CDR3 sequence (DNA): TGCAGTGCTAGTAAGCGAGTTCAAGAGACCCAGTACTTC. Residues: CSASKRVQETQYF.

V usage is TRBV7-2 and J usage is TRBJ1-6, with D perhaps matching TRBD1 (5 bases). The CDR3 sequence is 13 residues long. Germline V gives CDR1 SGHTA, CDR2 FQGNSA. Trimming took 2 bases from V and 10 from J, leaving 9 bases between them. The CDR3 nucleotides are TGTGCCAGCAGCTTACGGGGGGACTCACCCCTCCACTTT. It codes for CASSLRGDSPLHF.

The rearrangement joins TRBV18 to TRBJ1-4; tentatively, D is TRBD1 (5 bases). This CDR3 has 15 residues. The germline gives CDR1 KGHSH, CDR2 LQKENI. With 2 bases removed from V and 8 bases from J, the gap between germline ends came to 15 bases. The CDR3 protein is CASSPMSGYGEKLFF. CDR3 DNA sequence: TGTGCCAGCTCACCAATGTCAGGGTATGGAGAAAAACTGTTTTTT.

Of note for this clone: One junction end does not reproduce the germline sequence, and a read error may be involved. The chain combines TRBV28 with TRBJ2-3; TRBD1 aligns across 7 bases. CDR3 length: 14 residues. Germline V lookup: CDR1 MDHEN, CDR2 SYDVKM. The CDR3 nucleotides read TGTGCCAGCAGTACTAAGACAGGGCTTCGGCCCCCTATTTTT. It is translated as CASSTKTGLRPPIF.

V and J are TRBV25-1 and TRBJ1-2; a weak D match, TRBD1 (5 bases). Germline V gene data show CDR1 as MGHDK and CDR2 as SYGVNS. Trimming cost V 4 bases and J 5 bases, with 11 bases left between them. The CDR3 sequence is 13 residues long. CDR3 DNA sequence: TGTGCCAGCAGTGGGACACCACAATATGGCTACACCTTC. Amino acids: CASSGTPQYGYTF.

This clone appeared a single time. The gene calls are TRBV6-5 and TRBJ1-1; the D is unclear. Trimming stripped 2 bases from V and 5 bases from J, with 9 bases between. The length of the CDR3 is 13 residues. Germline lookup yields CDR1 MNHEY and CDR2 SVGAGI. In nucleotides, the CDR3 is TGTGCCAGCAGTTACGAGGGTGGGACTGAAGCTTTCTTT. It encodes CASSYEGGTEAFF.

The rearrangement joins TRBV25-1 to TRBJ1-3; no reliable D call. CDR1 MGHDK and CDR2 SYGVNS come from the germline V gene. V was cut by 1 base and J by 10 bases, with 8 bases left in between. CDR3 length: 12 amino acids. The DNA for the CDR3 is TGTGCCAGCAGTGAATTCGGCAGGACCATATATTTT. It yields the protein CASSEFGRTIYF.

The chain is built from TRBV5-1 and TRBJ2-7; D perhaps matches TRBD2 (5 bases). V was cut by 4 bases and J by 3 bases, with 14 bases left in between. Germline CDR1 reads SGHRS; CDR2 reads YFSETQ. This CDR3 has 14 amino acids. Here the CDR3 DNA reads TGCGCCAGCAGCCCCAGCGGTCGGAACTACGAGCAGTACTTC. This sequence encodes CASSPSGRNYEQYF.